Sequencing of this T cell receptor (beta chain) was carried out in a study of blood T cells in healthy people across ages. The study's findings and limits: The recorded TCR beta diversity per million T cells decreased in a roughly linear manner with age.

There are a few counts of this clonotype. Its cognate antigen is unknown. The germline V gene encodes CDR1 ENHRY and CDR2 SYGVKD. The CDR3 contains 14 residues. After removal of 8 bases from V and 3 bases from J, the junction contained 2 bases not matched to a gene. Alongside a J-beta primer mix, a sample-barcoded 5' primer served in a second PCR lasting about 7 to 12 cycles. One entry per CDR3 protein, called by TCRdb with MiXCR from the 5' RACE reads. The sample yields 850,000 to 1,000,000 distinct CDR3 sequences, around 48% seen once. Every sample yielded at least 6 million isolated PBMCs. The source material was blood. This clonotype was sampled from a man aged 30 to 39 in good health. V is TRBV10-3 and J is TRBJ2-1; TRBD2 matches 12 bases. The CDR3 loop reads CAIASGGGYNEQFF. In DNA form, the CDR3 reads TGTGCCATCGCTAGCGGGGGGGGCTACAATGAGCAGTTCTTC.